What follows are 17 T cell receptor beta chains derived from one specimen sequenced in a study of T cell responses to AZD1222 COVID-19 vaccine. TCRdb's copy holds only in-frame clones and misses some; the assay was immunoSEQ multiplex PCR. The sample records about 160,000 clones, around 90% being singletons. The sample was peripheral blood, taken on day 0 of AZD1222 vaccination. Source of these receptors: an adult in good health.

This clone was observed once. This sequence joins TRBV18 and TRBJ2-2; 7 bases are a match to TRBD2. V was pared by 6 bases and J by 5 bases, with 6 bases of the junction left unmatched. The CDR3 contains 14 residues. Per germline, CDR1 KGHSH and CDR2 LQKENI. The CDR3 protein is CASSRGSGTGELFF. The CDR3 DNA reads TGTGCCAGCTCGCGGGGGAGCGGTACCGGGGAGCTGTTTTTT.

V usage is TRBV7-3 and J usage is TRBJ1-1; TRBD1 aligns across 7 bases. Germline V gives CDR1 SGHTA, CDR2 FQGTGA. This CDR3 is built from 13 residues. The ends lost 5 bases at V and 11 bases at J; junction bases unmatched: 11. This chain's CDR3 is CASSRDRQGLAFF. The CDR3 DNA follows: TGTGCCAGCAGCCGCGACCGACAGGGCCTGGCTTTCTTT. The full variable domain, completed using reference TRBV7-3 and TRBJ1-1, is GAGVSQTPSNKVTEKGKYVELRCDPISGHTALYWYRQSLGQGPEFLIYFQGTGAADDSGLPNDRFFAVRPEGSVSTLKIQRTERGDSAVYLCASSRDRQGLAFFGQGTRLTVV.

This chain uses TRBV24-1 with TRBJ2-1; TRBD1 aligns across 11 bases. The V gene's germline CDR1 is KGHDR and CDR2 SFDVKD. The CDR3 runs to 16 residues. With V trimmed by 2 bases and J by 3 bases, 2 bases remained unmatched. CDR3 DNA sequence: TGTGCCACCAGTGATTCCGGGACAGGGGGCTACAATGAGCAGTTCTTC. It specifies CATSDSGTGGYNEQFF.

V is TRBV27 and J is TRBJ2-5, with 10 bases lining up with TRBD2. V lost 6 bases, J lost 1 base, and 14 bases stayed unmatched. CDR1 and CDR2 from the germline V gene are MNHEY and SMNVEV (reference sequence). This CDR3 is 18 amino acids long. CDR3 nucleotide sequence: TGTGCCAGCAGCCCCCGAGGAGCGGGAGGGCCGGGCCAAGAGACCCAGTACTTC. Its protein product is CASSPRGAGGPGQETQYF.

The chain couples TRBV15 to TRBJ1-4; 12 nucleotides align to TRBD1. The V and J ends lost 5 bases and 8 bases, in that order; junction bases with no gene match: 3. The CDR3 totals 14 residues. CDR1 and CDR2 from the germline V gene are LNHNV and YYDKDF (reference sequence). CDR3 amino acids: CATSRDRGQEKLFF. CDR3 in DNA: TGTGCCACCAGCCGGGACAGGGGGCAGGAAAAACTGTTTTTT.

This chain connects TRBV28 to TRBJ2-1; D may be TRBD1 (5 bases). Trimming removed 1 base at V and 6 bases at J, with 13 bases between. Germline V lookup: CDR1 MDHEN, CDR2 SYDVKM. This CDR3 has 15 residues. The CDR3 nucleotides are TGTGCCAGCAGTTTATCCGGGCAGGGTCTCAATGAGCAGTTCTTC. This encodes CASSLSGQGLNEQFF.

This CDR3 reads CASSLWGGNQPQHF. The CDR3 coding sequence is TGTGCCAGCAGCTTATGGGGCGGCAATCAGCCCCAGCATTTT. The chain links TRBV7-9 to TRBJ1-5; TRBD1 is a possible D gene (5 bases). CDR3 length: 14 residues. Germline CDR1 reads SEHNR; CDR2 reads FQNEAQ (reference sequence). V was pared by 2 bases and J by 2 bases, with 7 bases between.

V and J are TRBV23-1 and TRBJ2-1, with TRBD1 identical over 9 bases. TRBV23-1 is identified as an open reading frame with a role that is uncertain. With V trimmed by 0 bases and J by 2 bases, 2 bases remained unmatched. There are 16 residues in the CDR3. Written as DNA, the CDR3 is TGCGCCAGCAGTCAATCGCACAGGGGGCCCTACAATGAGCAGTTCTTC. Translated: CASSQSHRGPYNEQFF.

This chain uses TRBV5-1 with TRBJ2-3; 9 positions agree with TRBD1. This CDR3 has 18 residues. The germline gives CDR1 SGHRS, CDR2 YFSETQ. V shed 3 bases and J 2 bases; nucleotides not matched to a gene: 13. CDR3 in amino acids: CASSSKGTGTGNTDTQYF. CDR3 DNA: TGCGCCAGCAGCTCAAAAGGAACCGGGACAGGGAACACAGATACGCAGTATTTT.

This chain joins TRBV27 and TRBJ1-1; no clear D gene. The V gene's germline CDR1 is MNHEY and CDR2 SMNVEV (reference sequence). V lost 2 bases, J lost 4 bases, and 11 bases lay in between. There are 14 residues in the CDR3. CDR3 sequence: CASSLRAPGTEAFF. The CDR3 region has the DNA TGTGCCAGCAGTTTAAGGGCCCCGGGCACTGAAGCTTTCTTT.

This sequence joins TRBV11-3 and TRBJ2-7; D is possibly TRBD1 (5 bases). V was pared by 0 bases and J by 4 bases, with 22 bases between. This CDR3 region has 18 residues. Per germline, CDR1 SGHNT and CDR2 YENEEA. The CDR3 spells CASSLEYPHQGPRYEQYF. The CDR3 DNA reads TGTGCCAGCAGCTTAGAATACCCACACCAGGGCCCGAGGTACGAGCAGTACTTC.

The CDR3 DNA reads as TGTGCCAGCAGCCCGGGACAGAGGAACACTGAAGCTTTCTTT. As protein: CASSPGQRNTEAFF. This chain uses TRBV5-4 with TRBJ1-1; 7 nucleotides align to TRBD1. Trimming cost V 4 bases and J 1 base; bases outside gene matches: 4. The CDR3 sequence is 14 residues long. Germline lookup yields CDR1 SGHNT and CDR2 YYREEE (reference sequence).

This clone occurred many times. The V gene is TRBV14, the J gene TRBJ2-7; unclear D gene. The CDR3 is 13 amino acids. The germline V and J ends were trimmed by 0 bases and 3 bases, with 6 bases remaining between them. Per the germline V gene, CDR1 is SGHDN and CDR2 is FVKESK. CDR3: CASSQDRVYEQYF. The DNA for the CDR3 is TGTGCCAGCAGCCAAGATCGTGTCTACGAGCAGTACTTC.

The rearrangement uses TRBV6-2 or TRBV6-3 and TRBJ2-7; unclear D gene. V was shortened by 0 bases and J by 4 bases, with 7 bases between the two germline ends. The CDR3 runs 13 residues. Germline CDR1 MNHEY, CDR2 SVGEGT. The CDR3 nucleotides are TGTGCCAGCAGTTACTCGACGACTTACGAGCAGTACTTC. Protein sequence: CASSYSTTYEQYF.

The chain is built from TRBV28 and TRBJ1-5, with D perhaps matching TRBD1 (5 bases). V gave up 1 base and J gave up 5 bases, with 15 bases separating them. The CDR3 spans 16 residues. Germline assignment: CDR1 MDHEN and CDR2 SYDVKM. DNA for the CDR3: TGTGCCAGCAGTTTATCCTCGGGGGGACGCGATCAGCCCCAGCATTTT. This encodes CASSLSSGGRDQPQHF. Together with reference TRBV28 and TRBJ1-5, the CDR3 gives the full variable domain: DVKVTQSSRYLVKRTGEKVFLECVQDMDHENMFWYRQDPGLGLRLIYFSYDVKMKEKGDIPEGYSVSREKKERFSLILESASTNQTSMYLCASSLSSGGRDQPQHFGDGTRLSIL.

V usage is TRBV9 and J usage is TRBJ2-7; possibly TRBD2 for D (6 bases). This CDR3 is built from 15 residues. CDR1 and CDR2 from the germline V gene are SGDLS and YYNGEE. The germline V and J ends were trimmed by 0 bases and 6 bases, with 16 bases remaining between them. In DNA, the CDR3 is TGTGCCAGCAGCGTAGACGCGGGACCACGGGGCGAGCAGTACTTC. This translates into CASSVDAGPRGEQYF. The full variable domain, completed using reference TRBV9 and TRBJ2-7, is DSGVTQTPKHLITATGQRVTLRCSPRSGDLSVYWYQQSLDQGLQFLIQYYNGEERAKGNILERFSAQQFPDLHSELNLSSLELGDSALYFCASSVDAGPRGEQYFGPGTRLTVT.

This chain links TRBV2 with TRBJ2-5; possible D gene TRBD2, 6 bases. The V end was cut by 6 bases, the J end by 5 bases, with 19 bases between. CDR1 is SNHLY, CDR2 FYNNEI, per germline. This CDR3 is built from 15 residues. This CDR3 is CASRSEGSISETQYF. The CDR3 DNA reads TGTGCCAGCAGGTCGGAGGGATCGATATCGGAGACCCAGTACTTC.